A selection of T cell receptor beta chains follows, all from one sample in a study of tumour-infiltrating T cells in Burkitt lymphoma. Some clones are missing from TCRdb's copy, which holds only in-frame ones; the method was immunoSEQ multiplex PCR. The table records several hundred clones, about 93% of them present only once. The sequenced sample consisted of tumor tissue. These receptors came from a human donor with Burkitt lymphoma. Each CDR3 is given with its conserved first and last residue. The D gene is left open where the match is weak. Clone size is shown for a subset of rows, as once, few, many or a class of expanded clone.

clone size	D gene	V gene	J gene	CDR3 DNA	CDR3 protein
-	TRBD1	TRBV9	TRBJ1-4	TGTGCCAGCAGCGTAGGGACAGGGTCATCTGAAAAACTGTTTTTT	CASSVGTGSSEKLFF
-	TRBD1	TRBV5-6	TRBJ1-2	TGTGCCAGCAGCTTCGGACAGGGCCCTGGCTACACCTTC	CASSFGQGPGYTF
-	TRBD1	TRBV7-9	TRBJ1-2	TGTGTCAGCAGCTTCCCGTGGGACAGCTATGGCTACACCTTC	CVSSFPWDSYGYTF
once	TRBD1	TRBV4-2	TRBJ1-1	TGTGCCAGCAGCCCACGACAGGGAATGAACACTGAAGCTTTCTTT	CASSPRQGMNTEAFF
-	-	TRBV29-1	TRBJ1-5	TGCAGCGTTGCTGACAGGAACAATCAGCCCCAGCATTTT	CSVADRNNQPQHF
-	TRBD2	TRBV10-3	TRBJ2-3	TGTGCCATCAGTGAGCGTCTAGCGGGAGATACGCAGTATTTT	CAISERLAGDTQYF
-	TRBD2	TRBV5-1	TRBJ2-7	TGCGCCAGCAGCTTGCTAGCGGGAGACTCTTACGAGCAGTACTTC	CASSLLAGDSYEQYF
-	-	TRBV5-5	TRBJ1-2	TGTGCTAGCAGCTTGACCCCTAACTATGGCTACACCTTC	CASSLTPNYGYTF
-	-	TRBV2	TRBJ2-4	TGTGCCAGCAGTGAAAACGCAGGGGCTATAAACATTCAGTACTTC	CASSENAGAINIQYF
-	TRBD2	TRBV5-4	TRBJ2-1	TGTGCCAGCAGCTCGGGAGGGCCAAACAATGAGCAGTTCTTC	CASSSGGPNNEQFF
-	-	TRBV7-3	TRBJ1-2	TGTGCCAGCTCCTGGTGTTGGACGAACTATGGCTACACCTTC	CASSWCWTNYGYTF
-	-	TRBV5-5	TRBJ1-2	TGTGCCACCCGACAGGATTTCTATGGCTACACCTTC	CATRQDFYGYTF
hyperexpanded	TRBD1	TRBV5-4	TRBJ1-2	TGTGCCAGCAGCCCGCGGACAGGGAACTATGGCTACACCTTC	CASSPRTGNYGYTF
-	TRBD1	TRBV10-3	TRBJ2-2	TGTGCCATCAGTGAGTCCAGCAGGGGGCAAGGCGGGGAGCTGTTTTTT	CAISESSRGQGGELFF
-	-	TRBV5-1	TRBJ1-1	TGCGCCAGCAGCCCTGGGGGGGTATACGGCACTGAAGCTTTCTTT	CASSPGGVYGTEAFF
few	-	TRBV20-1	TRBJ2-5	TGCAGTGCCCCAGAGACCCAGTACTTC	CSAPETQYF
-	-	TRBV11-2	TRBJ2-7	TGTGCCAGCAGCCAGTCTTTCCGGGGAAGCTCCTACGAGCAGTACTTC	CASSQSFRGSSYEQYF
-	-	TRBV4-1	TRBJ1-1	TGCGCCAGCAGCCACGCACATACGAACACTGAAGCTTTCTTT	CASSHAHTNTEAFF
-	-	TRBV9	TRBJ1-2	TGTGCCAGCAGCGTGAACAGGTTAGCTAACTATGGCTACACCTTC	CASSVNRLANYGYTF
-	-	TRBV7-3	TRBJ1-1	TGTGCCAGCAGCTCGACAGGATTGAACATTGAAGCTTTCTTT	CASSSTGLNIEAFF
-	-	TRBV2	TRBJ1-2	TGTGCCAGCAGTGAAGAGGATCTCACCGTGCGGGGCTACACCTTC	CASSEEDLTVRGYTF
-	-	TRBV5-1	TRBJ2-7	TGCGCCAGCAGCTTAGGCACTACCTACGAGCAGTACTTC	CASSLGTTYEQYF
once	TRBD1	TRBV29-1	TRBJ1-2	TGCAGCGTTTGGACAGGGGTCTATGGCTACACCTTC	CSVWTGVYGYTF
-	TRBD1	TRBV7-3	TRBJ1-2	TGTGCCAGCAGCTACGAGACAGGGAACGGCTACACCTTC	CASSYETGNGYTF
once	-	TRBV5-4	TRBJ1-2	TGTGCCAGCAGCTCTAAAGGCAGGGATGGCTACACCTTC	CASSSKGRDGYTF
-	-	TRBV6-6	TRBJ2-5	TGTGCCAGCACCGAACAAGAGACCCAGTACTTC	CASTEQETQYF
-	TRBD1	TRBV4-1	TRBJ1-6	TGCGCCAGCAGCCAAGATCCGGCCCCGGGCAGGGGGTACTATAATTCACCCCTCCACTTT	CASSQDPAPGRGYYNSPLHF
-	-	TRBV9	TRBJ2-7	TGTGCCAGCAGCGTAGCTGCGGGCTACGAGCAGTACTTC	CASSVAAGYEQYF
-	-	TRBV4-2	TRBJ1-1	TGTGCCAGCAGCCCGCAGGTGAACACTGAAGCTTTCTTT	CASSPQVNTEAFF
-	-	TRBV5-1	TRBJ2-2	TGCGCCAGCAGCTTGGTTCCGCTGGCCGCCTACACCGGGGAGCTGTTTTTT	CASSLVPLAAYTGELFF
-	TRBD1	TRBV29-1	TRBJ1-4	TGCAGCGTTGGAGGGGGCAATGAAAAACTGTTTTTT	CSVGGGNEKLFF
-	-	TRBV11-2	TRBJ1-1	TGTGCCAGCAGCCCCAAATTGGGGGGCGGGAACACTGAAGCTTTCTTT	CASSPKLGGGNTEAFF
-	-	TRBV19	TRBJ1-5	TGTGCCAGTAGTATAAAGGTTGCTGTGCAGCCCCAGCATTTT	CASSIKVAVQPQHF
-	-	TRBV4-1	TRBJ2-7	TGCGCCAGCAGCCAAGGTCAGGACAGTCGGTACGAGCAGTACTTC	CASSQGQDSRYEQYF
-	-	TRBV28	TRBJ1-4	TGTGCCAGCAGTTCCGATACTGGGACGAATGAAAAACTGTTTTTT	CASSSDTGTNEKLFF
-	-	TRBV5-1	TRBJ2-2	TGCGCCAGCAGCTTGGCCGGCCCCACCGGGGAGCTGTTTTTT	CASSLAGPTGELFF
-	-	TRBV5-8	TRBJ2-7	TGTGCCAGCAGCTCCCCCAGGGGACGGTACGAGCAGTACTTC	CASSSPRGRYEQYF
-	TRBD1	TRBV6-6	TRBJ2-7	TGTGCCAGCAGTTACTTCGACAGGGCCTACGAGCAGTACTTC	CASSYFDRAYEQYF
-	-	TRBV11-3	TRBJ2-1	TGTGCCAGCAGCTTGGATGACAGAGAGCAGTTCTTC	CASSLDDREQFF
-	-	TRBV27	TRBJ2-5	TGTGCCAGCAGTCTTACGGAGTCCGGGACCCAGTACTTC	CASSLTESGTQYF
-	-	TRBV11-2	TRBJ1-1	TGTGCCAGCAGCTGGGGACTCGTGAACACTGAAGCTTTCTTT	CASSWGLVNTEAFF
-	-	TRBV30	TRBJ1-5	TGTGCCTGGAGTCCGGGGGGGCTTCAGCCCCAGCATTTT	CAWSPGGLQPQHF
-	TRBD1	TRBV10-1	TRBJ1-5	TGCGCCAGCAGTGCGGCAGGGGGCCAGCCCCAGCATTTT	CASSAAGGQPQHF
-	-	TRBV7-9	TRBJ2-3	TGTGCCAGCAGCTCCCCGGGCCGGCGCACAGATACGCAGTATTTT	CASSSPGRRTDTQYF
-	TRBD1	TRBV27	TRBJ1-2	TGTGCCAGCAGTTCCCGCGACAGGGGGCGCGTCTATGGCTACACCTTC	CASSSRDRGRVYGYTF
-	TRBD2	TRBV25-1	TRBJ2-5	TGTGCCAGCAGTGTATATCAACTAGCGAGACAAGAGACCCAGTACTTC	CASSVYQLARQETQYF
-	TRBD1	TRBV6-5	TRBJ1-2	TGTGCCAGCACCGACAGGGGCCATGGCTACACCTTC	CASTDRGHGYTF
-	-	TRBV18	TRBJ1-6	TGTGCCAGCTCCACGACAGAAAATTCACCCCTCCACTTT	CASSTTENSPLHF
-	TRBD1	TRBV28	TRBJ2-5	TGTGCCAGCCTTGGGTTCCGGGACAGGGTTGAGACCCAGTACTTC	CASLGFRDRVETQYF
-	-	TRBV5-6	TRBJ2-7	TGTGCCAGCACCCTAGCACAGGGTACCAACGAGCAGTACTTC	CASTLAQGTNEQYF
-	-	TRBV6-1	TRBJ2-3	TGTGCCAGCAGTGAAGGTGTGAGTAGCACAGATACGCAGTATTTT	CASSEGVSSTDTQYF
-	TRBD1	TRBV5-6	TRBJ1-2	TGTGCCAGCAGCGCGCGGGACAGGGGGGGCTATGGCTACACCTTC	CASSARDRGGYGYTF
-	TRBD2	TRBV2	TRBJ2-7	TGTGCCAGCAGTGAAGCTGGGACTAGCGGGAGATACGAGCAGTACTTC	CASSEAGTSGRYEQYF
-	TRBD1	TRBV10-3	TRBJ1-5	TGTGCCATCAGTGAGTCTAGGGACAGGGCTGGAAATCAGCCCCAGCATTTT	CAISESRDRAGNQPQHF
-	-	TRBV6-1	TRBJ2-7	TGTGCCAGCAGTGAAGCGCAGTCCCATCAGGGCCACGAGCAGTACTTC	CASSEAQSHQGHEQYF
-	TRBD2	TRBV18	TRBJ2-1	TGTGCCAGCTCACCACCGTCACTAGCGGGATACAATGAGCAGTTCTTC	CASSPPSLAGYNEQFF